One sample yielded the 8 T cell receptor beta chains listed below, sequenced in a study of blood T cells in healthy people across ages. Through a sample-barcoded 5' primer and a J-beta primer mix, a second PCR was run for 7 to 11 cycles. MiXCR, applied by TCRdb to the 5' RACE reads, yields one record per CDR3 protein. The sample yields fewer than 1.5 million distinct CDR3 sequences, around 42% seen once. Sequenced: blood. These TCRs come from a woman aged 18-29 years in good health.

This clonotype has a count of ten or more. CDR3 DNA sequence: TGTGCCAGCAGCTTAACCAATCAGCCCCAGCATTTT. Its protein is CASSLTNQPQHF. V usage is TRBV7-3 and J usage is TRBJ1-5; D call uncertain. V was trimmed by 0 bases and J by 3 bases, leaving 0 bases between them. The CDR3 is 12 residues long. Per germline, CDR1 SGHTA and CDR2 FQGTGA.

The sample holds a few counts of this clonotype. The J gene is TRBJ1-1, the V gene TRBV4-1, with 9 bases aligning to TRBD1. The CDR3 extends over 17 amino acids. V dropped 3 bases and J dropped 0; count of bases not matched to a gene: 8. CDR1 is MGHRA and CDR2 is YSYEKL in the germline V gene. The CDR3 coding sequence is TGCGCCAGCAGCCACGGACAGGGGAAACGCATGAACACTGAAGCTTTCTTT. Translated: CASSHGQGKRMNTEAFF.

The CDR3 here is CASSQEYLSDTQYF. The CDR3 DNA reads as TGTGCCAGCAGCCAAGAATACCTTTCAGATACGCAGTATTTT. The rearrangement uses TRBV4-2 and TRBJ2-3; no clear D. V was shortened by 0 bases and J by 4 bases, with 8 bases between the two germline ends. Germline V gene data show CDR1 as LGHNA and CDR2 as YNFKEQ. The CDR3 has 14 amino acids.

This clonotype was recorded a few times. This sequence joins TRBV4-1 and TRBJ2-3; 11 positions match TRBD2. The V and J ends lost 6 bases and 4 bases, in that order; junction bases with no gene match: 6. The germline V gene encodes CDR1 MGHRA and CDR2 YSYEKL. This CDR3 is 15 amino acids long. The CDR3: CASRATSGRADTQYF. The DNA of the CDR3 is TGCGCCAGCAGGGCTACTAGCGGGAGAGCAGATACGCAGTATTTT.

This clonotype was observed a few times. The chain links TRBV6-5 to TRBJ2-7; no definite D call. The CDR3 has 13 residues. In germline, CDR1 is MNHEY, CDR2 SVGAGI. Trimming stripped 6 bases from V and 2 bases from J, with 11 bases between. The CDR3 loop is CASSDPDAYEQYF. For the CDR3, the DNA is TGTGCCAGCAGCGATCCGGACGCCTACGAGCAGTACTTC.

The chain has TRBV10-3 and TRBJ2-2, with D unresolved. Germline CDR1 reads ENHRY; CDR2 reads SYGVKD. This CDR3 contains 11 residues. Trimming stripped 4 bases from V and 5 bases from J, with 2 bases between. The CDR3 coding sequence is TGTGCCATCAGTGCTACCGGGGAGCTGTTTTTT. Protein product: CAISATGELFF.

This clonotype was detected only a few times. The chain has TRBV18 and TRBJ1-2; D is possibly TRBD1 (5 bases). The germline CDR1 and CDR2 sequences are KGHSH and LQKENI. Trimming cost V 6 bases and J 2 bases, with 10 bases left between them. CDR3 length: 13 amino acids. This chain's CDR3 is CASSNRQNYGYTF. The CDR3 DNA reads TGTGCCAGCTCCAACAGACAGAACTATGGCTACACCTTC.

V usage is TRBV5-1 and J usage is TRBJ1-1, with a tentative D call TRBD1 (5 bases). V was shortened by 3 bases and J by 2 bases, with 14 bases between the two germline ends. The CDR3 is 15 amino acids. Germline V CDR1 and CDR2: SGHRS, YFSETQ. The CDR3 sequence: CASSSQGSANTEAFF. In nucleotides, the CDR3 is TGCGCCAGCAGCTCTCAGGGTTCGGCTAACACTGAAGCTTTCTTT. Supplemented by reference TRBV5-1 and TRBJ1-1, the full variable domain reads KAGVTQTPRYLIKTRGQQVTLSCSPISGHRSVSWYQQTPGQGLQFLFEYFSETQRNKGNFPGRFSGRQFSNSRSEMNVSTLELGDSALYLCASSSQGSANTEAFFGQGTRLTVV.